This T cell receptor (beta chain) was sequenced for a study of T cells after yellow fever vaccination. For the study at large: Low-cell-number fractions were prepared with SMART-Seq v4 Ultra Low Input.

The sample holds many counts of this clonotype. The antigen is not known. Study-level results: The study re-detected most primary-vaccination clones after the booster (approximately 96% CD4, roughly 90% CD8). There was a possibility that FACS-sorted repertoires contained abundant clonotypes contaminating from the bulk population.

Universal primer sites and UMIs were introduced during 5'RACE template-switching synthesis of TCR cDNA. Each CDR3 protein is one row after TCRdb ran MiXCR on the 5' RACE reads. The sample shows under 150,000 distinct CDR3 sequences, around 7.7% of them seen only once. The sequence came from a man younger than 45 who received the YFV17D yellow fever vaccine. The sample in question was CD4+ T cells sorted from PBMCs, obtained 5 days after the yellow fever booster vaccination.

CDR3 DNA sequence: TGCGCCAGCAGCTTGGACCTCAGCTCCTACGAGCAGTACTTC. Translation gives CASSLDLSSYEQYF. The rearrangement joins TRBV5-1 to TRBJ2-7; D remains unclear. This CDR3 has 14 residues. Trimming shortened V by 0 bases and J by 0 bases, and 7 bases separated the two germline ends. In germline, CDR1 is SGHRS, CDR2 YFSETQ.